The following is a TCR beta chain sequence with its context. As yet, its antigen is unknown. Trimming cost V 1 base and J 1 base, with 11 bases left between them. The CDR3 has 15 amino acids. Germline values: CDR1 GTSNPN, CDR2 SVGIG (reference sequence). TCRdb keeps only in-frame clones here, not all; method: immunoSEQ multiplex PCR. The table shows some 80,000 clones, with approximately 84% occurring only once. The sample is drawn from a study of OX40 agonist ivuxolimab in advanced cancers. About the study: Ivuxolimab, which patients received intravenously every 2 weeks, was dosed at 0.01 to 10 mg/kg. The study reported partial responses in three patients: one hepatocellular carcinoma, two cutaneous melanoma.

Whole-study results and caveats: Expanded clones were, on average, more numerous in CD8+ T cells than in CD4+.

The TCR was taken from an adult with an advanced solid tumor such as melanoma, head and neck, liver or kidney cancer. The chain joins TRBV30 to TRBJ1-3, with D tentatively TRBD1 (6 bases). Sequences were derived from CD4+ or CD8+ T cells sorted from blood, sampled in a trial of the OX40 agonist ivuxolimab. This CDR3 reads CAWSAYQGSGNTIYF. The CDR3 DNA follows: TGTGCCTGGAGTGCGTATCAGGGGTCTGGAAACACCATATATTTT.